This T cell receptor (beta chain) was captured in a study of T-cell reconstitution after alpha-beta-depleted transplantation in children. CDR1 is SQVTM, CDR2 ANQGSEA, per germline. The CDR3 is 12 amino acids. With 3 bases removed from V and 6 bases from J, the gap between germline ends came to 9 bases. Unique molecular identifiers were incorporated into the prepared TCRbeta library. Each CDR3 protein is one row after TCRdb ran MiXCR on the PCR reads. This sample has 540,000 or so distinct CDR3 sequences, with 20% to 25% found just once. General study results and limits: Expanded clones from the graft, numbering several hundred, reportedly supplied alpha-beta T cells about two months after transplant. High day-60 TCRbeta diversity in some patients came from surviving recipient T cells and thymic progenitors.

This clonotype was seen at least ten times. Its matching antigen is unknown. This TCR came from a boy in the first two years of life who had a stem cell transplant for acute myeloid leukemia, so the T cells may come from the graft donor. Material: PBMCs, mostly from graft donor cells, obtained 360 days after TCRalphabeta/CD19-depleted stem cell transplant. The rearrangement joins TRBV29-1 to TRBJ2-1; perhaps TRBD1 as D (6 bases). In DNA form, the CDR3 reads TGCAGCGTTGACAGGGGTGTCAATGAGCAGTTCTTC. Translation: CSVDRGVNEQFF.